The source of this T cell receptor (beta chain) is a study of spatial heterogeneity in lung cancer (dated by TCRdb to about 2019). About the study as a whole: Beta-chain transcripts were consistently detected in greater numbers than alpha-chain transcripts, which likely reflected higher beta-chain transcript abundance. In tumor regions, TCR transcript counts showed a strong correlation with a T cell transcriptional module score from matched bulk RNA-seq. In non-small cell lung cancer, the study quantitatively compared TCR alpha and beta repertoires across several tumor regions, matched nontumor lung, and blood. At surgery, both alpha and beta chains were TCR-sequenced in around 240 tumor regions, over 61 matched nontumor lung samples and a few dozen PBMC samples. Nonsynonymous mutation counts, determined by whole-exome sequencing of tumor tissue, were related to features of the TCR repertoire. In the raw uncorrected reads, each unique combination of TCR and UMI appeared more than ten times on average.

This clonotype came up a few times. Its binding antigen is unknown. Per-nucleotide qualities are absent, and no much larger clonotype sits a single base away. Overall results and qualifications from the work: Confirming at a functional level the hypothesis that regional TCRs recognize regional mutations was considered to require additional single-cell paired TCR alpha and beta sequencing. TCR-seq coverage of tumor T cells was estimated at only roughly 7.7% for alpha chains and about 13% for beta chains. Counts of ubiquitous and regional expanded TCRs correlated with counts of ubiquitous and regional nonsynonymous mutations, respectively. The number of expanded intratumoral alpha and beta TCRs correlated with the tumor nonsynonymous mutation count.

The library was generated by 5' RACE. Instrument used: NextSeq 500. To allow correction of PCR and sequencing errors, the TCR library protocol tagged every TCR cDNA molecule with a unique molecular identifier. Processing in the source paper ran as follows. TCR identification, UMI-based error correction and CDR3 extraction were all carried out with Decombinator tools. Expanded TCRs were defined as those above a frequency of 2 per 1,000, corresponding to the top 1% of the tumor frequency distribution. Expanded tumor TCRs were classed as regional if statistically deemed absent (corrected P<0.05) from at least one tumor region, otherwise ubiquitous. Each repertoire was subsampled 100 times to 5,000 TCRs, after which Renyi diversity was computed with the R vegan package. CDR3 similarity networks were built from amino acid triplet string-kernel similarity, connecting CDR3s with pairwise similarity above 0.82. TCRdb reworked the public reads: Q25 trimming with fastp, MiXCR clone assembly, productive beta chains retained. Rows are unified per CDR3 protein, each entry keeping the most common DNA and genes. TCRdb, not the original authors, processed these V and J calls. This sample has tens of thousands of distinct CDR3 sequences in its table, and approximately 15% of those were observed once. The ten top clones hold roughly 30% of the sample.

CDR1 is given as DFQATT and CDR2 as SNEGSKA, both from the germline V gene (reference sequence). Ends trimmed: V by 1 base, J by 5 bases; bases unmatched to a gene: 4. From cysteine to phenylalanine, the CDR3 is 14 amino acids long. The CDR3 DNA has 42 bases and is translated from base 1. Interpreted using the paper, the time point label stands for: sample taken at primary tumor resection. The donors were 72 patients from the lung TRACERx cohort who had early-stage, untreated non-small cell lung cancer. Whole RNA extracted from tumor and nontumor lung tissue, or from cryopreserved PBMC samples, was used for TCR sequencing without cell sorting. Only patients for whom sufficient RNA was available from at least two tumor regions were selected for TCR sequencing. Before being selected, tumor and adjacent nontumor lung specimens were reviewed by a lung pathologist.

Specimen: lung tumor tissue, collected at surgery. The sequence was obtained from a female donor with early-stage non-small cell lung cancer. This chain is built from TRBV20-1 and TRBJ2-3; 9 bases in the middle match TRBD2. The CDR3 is CSARGGRAGDTQYF. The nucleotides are TGCAGTGCTAGAGGCGGGAGGGCCGGAGATACGCAGTATTTT.